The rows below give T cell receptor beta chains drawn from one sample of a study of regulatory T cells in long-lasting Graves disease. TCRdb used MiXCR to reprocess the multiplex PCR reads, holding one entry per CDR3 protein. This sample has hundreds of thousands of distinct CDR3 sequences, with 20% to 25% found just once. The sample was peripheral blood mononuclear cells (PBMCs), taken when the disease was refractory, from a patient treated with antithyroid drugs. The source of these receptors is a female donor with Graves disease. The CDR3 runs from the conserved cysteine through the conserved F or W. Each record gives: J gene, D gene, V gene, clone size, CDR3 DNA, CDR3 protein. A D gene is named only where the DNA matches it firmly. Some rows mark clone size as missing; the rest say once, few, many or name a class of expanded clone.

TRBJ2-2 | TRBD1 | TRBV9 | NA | TGTGCCAGCACCCCGAGAGGGGGCGAAACCGGGGAGCTGTTTTTT | CASTPRGGETGELFF
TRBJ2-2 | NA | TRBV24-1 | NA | TGTGCCACCAGTGATTTGGAGCCAAACACCGGGGTGCTGTTTTTT | CATSDLEPNTGVLFF
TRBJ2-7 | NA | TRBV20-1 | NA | TGCAGTGCTAGCCGAGACAGACCCCACGAGCAGTACTTC | CSASRDRPHEQYF
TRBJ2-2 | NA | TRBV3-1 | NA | TGTGCCAGCAGCCAAGGTTATCGACTTGTGAACACCGGGGAGCTGTTTTTT | CASSQGYRLVNTGELFF
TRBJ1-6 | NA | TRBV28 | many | TGTGCCAGCAGTGTTTGGGGAACCTATAATTCACCCCTCCACTTT | CASSVWGTYNSPLHF
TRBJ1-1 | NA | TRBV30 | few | TGTGCCTGGGCGGGACTGTGGAACACTGAAGCTTTCTTT | CAWAGLWNTEAFF
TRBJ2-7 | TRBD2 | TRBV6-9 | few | TGTGCCAGCAGTTTCTTAGCGGGAGCCATCTACGAGCAGTACTTC | CASSFLAGAIYEQYF
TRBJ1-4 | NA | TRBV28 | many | TGTGCCAGCAGCCCCGGGGGCTTTGAGGAAAAACTGTTTTTT | CASSPGGFEEKLFF
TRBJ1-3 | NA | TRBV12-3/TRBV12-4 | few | TGTGCCAGCAGGGCGTATGGGGCTAGTGGAAACACCATATATTTT | CASRAYGASGNTIYF
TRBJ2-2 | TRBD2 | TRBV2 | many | TGTGCCAGTTGGGCGGGGGGCACCGGGGAGCTGTTTTTT | CASWAGGTGELFF
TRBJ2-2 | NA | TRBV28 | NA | TGTGCCAGCAGTTTGCCACAGGGCACCGGGGAGCTGTTTTTT | CASSLPQGTGELFF
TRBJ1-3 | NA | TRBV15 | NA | TGTGCCTCCAGCAGAGATTTTGGTCACCGGATCTCTGGAAACACCATATATTTT | CASSRDFGHRISGNTIYF
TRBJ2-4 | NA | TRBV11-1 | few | TGTGCCAGCAGCTTAACGGATGCCAAAAACATTCAGTACTTC | CASSLTDAKNIQYF
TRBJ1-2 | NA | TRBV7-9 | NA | TGTGCCAGCAGCTTAGTAGGCGGGCCTGGGAGAGGCTACACCTTC | CASSLVGGPGRGYTF
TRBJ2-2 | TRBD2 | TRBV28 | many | TGTGCCAGCACCCCGATTCCGGGACTAGCGAGAAGGGAGCTGTTTTTT | CASTPIPGLARRELFF
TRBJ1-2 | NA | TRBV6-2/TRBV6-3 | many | TGTGCCAGCAGTTACTCGTCGGTTACAGGGTATGGCTACACCTTC | CASSYSSVTGYGYTF
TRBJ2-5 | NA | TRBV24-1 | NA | TGTGCCACCAGTGTCGAAGAGACCCAGTACTTC | CATSVEETQYF
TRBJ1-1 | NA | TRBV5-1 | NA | TGCGCCAGCAGCTTGGGTCCCCGGGACTTGAACACTGAAGCTTTCTTT | CASSLGPRDLNTEAFF
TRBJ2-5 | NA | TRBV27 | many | TGTGCCAGCGCAGCCAGGGGAGGACGAGAGACCCAGTACTTC | CASAARGGRETQYF
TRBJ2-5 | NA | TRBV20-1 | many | TGCAGTGCTAGAAGTACCACCCAGAACCAAGAGACCCAGTACTTC | CSARSTTQNQETQYF
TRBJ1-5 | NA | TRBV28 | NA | TGTGCCAGCAGGGTGCGAGGGTGGAGCAATCAGCCCCAGCATTTT | CASRVRGWSNQPQHF
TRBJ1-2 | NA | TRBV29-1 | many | TGCAGCGTAGGTAGCAGGTTGACCCAGTTGGGCTACACCTTC | CSVGSRLTQLGYTF
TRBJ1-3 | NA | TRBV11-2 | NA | TGTGCCAGCAGCCCAAACAGGGTTAGCTCTGGAAACACCATATATTTT | CASSPNRVSSGNTIYF
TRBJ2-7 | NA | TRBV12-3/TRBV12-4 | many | TGTGCCAGCAGTTTAGGGGGGCGCGGTGACGAGCAGTACTTC | CASSLGGRGDEQYF
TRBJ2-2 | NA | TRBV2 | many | TGTGCCAGCAGTGTTGCGGACTACCACACCGGGGAGCTGTTTTTT | CASSVADYHTGELFF
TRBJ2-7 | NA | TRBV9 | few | TGTGCCAGCAGCGCCGGGACACCTGGCCTCTCCTACGAGCAGTACTTC | CASSAGTPGLSYEQYF
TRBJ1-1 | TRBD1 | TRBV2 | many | TGTGCCAGCAGTGAAGTTCCGACAGGGGCGTATACTGAAGCTTTCTTT | CASSEVPTGAYTEAFF